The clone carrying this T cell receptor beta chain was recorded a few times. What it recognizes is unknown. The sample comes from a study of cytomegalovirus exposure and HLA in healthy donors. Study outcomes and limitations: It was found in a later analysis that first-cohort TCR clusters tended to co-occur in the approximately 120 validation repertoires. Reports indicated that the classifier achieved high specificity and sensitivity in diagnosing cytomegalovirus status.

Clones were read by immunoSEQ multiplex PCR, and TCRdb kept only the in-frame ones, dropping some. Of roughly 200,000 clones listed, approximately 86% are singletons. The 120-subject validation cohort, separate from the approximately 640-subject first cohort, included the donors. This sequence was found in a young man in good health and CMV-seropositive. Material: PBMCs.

CDR3 coding DNA: TGTGCCAGCTCACCGGGACAGACTTCGAGCTCCTACGAGCAGTACTTC. It is translated as CASSPGQTSSSYEQYF. The chain carries TRBV18 and TRBJ2-7, with 7 positions matching TRBD1. The V and J ends lost 3 bases and 0 bases, in that order; junction bases with no gene match: 8. The CDR3 is 16 amino acids. Per the germline V gene, CDR1 is KGHSH and CDR2 is LQKENI.